This T cell receptor beta chain originates from a study of blood T cells in healthy people across ages. This clonotype has just a few counts. What it recognizes is unknown. General study findings and limits: Among T cells, TCR beta diversity per million cells dropped roughly linearly as age rose. More naive CD4+ cells and higher diversity marked long-lived donors relative to aged donors.

A second about 7 to 11 cycle PCR used barcoded and J-beta primers. MiXCR, applied by TCRdb to the 5' RACE reads, yields one record per CDR3 protein. The data show 760,000 or so distinct CDR3 sequences, roughly 25% seen once. The same sample was also used in a study of T cells of mothers and their children. As that report states: For each mother, over 8 million TCR beta CDR3 reads were obtained, and for each child, 2.5 million to 3 million. Slightly higher overlap, not significant, was seen in related mother-child pairs than in unrelated pairs.

This TCR was sampled from a boy between 10 and 17 years old in good health. Sequencing was carried out using blood.

DNA of the CDR3: TGTGCCAGCAGCCAAGATCGCAGCGGGGGCTACAATGAGCAGTTCTTC. Residues: CASSQDRSGGYNEQFF. The chain recombines TRBV3-1 with TRBJ2-1, with 8 bases that match TRBD2. V shed 0 bases, J shed 3 bases, and the junction held 4 bases outside the gene matches. From germline, CDR1 is LGHDT and CDR2 YNNKEL (reference sequence). The CDR3 contains 16 residues.